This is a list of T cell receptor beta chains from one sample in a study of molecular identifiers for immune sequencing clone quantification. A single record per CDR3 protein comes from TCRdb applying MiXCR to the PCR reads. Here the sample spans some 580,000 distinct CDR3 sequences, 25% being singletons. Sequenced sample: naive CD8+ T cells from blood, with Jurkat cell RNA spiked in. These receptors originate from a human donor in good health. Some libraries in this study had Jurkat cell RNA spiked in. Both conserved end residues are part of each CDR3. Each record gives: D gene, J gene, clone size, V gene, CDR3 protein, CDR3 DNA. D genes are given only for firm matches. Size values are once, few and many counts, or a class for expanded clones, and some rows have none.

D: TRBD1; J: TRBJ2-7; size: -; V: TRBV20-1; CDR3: CSAVPLGDRGPYEQYF; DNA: TGCAGTGCTGTACCTTTGGGGGACAGGGGGCCCTACGAGCAGTACTTC
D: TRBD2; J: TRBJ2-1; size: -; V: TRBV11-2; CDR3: CASSSTSVSGRSFNEQFF; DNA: TGTGCCAGCAGCTCAACCTCGGTTAGCGGGAGGTCCTTCAATGAGCAGTTCTTC
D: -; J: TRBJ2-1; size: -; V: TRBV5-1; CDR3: CASSLVAGRYNEQFF; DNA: TGCGCCAGCAGCTTGGTAGCAGGGCGCTACAATGAGCAGTTCTTC
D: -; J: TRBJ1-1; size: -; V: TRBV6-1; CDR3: CASSLVWSVNTEAFF; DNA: TGTGCCAGCAGCCTGGTATGGTCCGTGAACACTGAAGCTTTCTTT
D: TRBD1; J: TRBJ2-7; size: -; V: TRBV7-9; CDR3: CASTVSGGAISYEQYF; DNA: TGTGCCAGCACCGTATCAGGGGGCGCCATCTCCTACGAGCAGTACTTC
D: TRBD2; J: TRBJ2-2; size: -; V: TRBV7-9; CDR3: CASSPPTSGSLGELFF; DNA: TGTGCCAGCAGCCCCCCGACTAGCGGGAGTTTAGGGGAGCTGTTTTTT
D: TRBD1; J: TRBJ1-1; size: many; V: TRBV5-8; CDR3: CASSLGRGGYMNTEAFF; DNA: TGTGCCAGCAGCTTGGGCAGGGGGGGATACATGAACACTGAAGCTTTCTTT
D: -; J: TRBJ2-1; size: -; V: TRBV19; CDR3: CASSIVLGNEQFF; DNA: TGTGCCAGTAGTATAGTCCTGGGGAATGAGCAGTTCTTC
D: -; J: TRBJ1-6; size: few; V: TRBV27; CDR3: CASSFLRNSPLHF; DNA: TGTGCCAGCAGTTTCCTAAGAAATTCACCCCTCCACTTT
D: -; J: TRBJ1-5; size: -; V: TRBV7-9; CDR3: CASTKGGSNQPQHF; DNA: TGTGCCAGCACCAAGGGGGGTAGCAATCAGCCCCAGCATTTT